This TCR beta chain was documented in a study of blood T cell repertoires in COVID-19. About the research overall: From the United States, Italy and Spain came samples of acute and convalescent COVID-19. T cells, B-cell-depleted T cells, or PBMCs provided the cDNA or gDNA that served as material.

CDR1 is SGHTA, CDR2 FQGNSA, per germline. CDR3 length: 15 amino acids. After removal of 5 bases from V and 7 bases from J, the junction contained 7 bases not matched to a gene. Some clones are missing from TCRdb's copy, which holds only in-frame ones; the method was immunoSEQ multiplex PCR. Here the sample spans a few hundred thousand clones, around 90% being singletons. Comments on this clone: This sample also contains other DNA sequences that code for the same CDR3.

The chain is built from TRBV7-2 and TRBJ2-1, with TRBD2 matching 11 bases. The receptor's source is a woman between 40 and 50 years old who had recovered from COVID-19. Sequencing was performed on peripheral blood. The CDR3 spells CASSQGLAGGNEQFF. Written as DNA, the CDR3 is TGTGCCAGCAGCCAAGGACTAGCGGGTGGGAATGAGCAGTTCTTC.